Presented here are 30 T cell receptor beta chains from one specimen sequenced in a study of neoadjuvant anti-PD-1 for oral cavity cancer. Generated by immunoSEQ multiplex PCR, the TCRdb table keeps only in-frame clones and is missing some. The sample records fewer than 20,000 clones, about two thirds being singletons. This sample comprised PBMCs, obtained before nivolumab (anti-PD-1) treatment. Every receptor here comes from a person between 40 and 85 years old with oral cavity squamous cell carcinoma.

CDR3 sequence reads: CASSFSFTGELFF. The CDR3, as DNA: TGTGCCAGCAGCTTTTCATTCACCGGGGAGCTGTTTTTT. The rearrangement links TRBV12-1 to TRBJ2-2; the table gives TRBD1 as D, unverified against the DNA. TRBV12-1 is a documented pseudogene. CDR3 length: 13 residues.

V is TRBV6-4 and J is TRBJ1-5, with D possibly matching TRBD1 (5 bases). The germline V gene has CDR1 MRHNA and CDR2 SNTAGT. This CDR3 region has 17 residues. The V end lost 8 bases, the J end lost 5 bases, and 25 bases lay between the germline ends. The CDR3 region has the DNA TGTGCCAGCTATAGCGGCGGATTAGCAATAGGGGATCAGCCCCAGCATTTT. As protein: CASYSGGLAIGDQPQHF.

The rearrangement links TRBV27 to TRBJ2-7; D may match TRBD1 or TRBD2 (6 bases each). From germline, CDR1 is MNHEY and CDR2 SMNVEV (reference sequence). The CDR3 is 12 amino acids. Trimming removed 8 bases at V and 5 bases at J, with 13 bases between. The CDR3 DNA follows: TGTGCCAGCTGCTCGGGGGCCCACGAGCAGTACTTC. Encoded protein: CASCSGAHEQYF.

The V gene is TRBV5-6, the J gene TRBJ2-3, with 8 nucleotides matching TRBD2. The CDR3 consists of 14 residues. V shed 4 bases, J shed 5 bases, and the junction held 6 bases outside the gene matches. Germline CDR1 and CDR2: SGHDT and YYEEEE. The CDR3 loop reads CASSDLAGIDTQYF. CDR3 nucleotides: TGTGCCAGCAGCGATTTAGCGGGAATAGATACGCAGTATTTT.

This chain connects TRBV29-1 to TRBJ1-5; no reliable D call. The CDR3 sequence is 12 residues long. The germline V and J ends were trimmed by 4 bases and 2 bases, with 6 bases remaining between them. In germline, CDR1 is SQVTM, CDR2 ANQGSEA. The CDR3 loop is CSVAEGNQPQHF. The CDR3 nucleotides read TGCAGCGTTGCCGAGGGCAATCAGCCCCAGCATTTT.

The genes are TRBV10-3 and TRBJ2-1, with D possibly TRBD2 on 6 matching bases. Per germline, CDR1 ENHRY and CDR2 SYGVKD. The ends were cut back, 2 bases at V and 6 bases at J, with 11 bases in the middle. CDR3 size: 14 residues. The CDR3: CAISEREIANEQFF. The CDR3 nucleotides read TGTGCCATCAGTGAGCGGGAGATCGCCAATGAGCAGTTCTTC.

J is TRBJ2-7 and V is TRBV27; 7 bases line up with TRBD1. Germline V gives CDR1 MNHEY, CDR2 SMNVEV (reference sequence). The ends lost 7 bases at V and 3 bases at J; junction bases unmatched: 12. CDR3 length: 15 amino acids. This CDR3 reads CASTPTGAIDYEQYF. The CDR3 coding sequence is TGTGCCAGCACCCCCACAGGGGCCATCGACTACGAGCAGTACTTC.

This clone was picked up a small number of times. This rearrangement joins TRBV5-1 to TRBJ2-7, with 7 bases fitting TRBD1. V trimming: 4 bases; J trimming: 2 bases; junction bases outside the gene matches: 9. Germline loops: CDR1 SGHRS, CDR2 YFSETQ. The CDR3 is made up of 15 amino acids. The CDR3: CASSRPGTDTYEQYF. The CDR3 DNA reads TGCGCCAGCAGCAGGCCCGGGACAGATACCTACGAGCAGTACTTC.

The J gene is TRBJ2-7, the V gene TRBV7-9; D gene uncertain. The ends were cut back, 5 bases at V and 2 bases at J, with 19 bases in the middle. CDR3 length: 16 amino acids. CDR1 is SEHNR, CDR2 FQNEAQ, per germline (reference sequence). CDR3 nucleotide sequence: TGTGCCAGCAGCGCAGAGTGGGTGACTGGCGCCTACGAGCAGTACTTC. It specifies CASSAEWVTGAYEQYF.

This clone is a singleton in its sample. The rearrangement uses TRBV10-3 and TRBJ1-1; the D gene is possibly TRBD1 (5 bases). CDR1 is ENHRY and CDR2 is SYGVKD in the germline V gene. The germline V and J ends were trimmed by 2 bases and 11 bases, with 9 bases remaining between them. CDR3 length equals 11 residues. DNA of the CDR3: TGTGCCATCAGTGAGGGGGACGGGGCTTTCTTT. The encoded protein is CAISEGDGAFF.

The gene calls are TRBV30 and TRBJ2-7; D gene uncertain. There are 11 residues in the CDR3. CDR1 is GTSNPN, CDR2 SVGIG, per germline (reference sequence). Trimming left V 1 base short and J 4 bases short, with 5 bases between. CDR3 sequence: CAWSGRYEQYF. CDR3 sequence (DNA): TGTGCCTGGAGTGGCAGATACGAGCAGTACTTC.

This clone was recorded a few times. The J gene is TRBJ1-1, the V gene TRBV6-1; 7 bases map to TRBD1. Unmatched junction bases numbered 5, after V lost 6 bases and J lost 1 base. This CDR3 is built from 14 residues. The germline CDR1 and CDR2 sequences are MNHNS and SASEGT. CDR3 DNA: TGTGCCAGCAGCGTGGGGACAGCGAACACTGAAGCTTTCTTT. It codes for CASSVGTANTEAFF.

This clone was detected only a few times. CDR3 sequence: CASSVAPGTANGYTF. The CDR3 DNA follows: TGTGCCAGCAGCGTCGCTCCGGGGACAGCCAATGGCTACACCTTC. The V and J genes are TRBV9 and TRBJ1-2, with 7 bases identical to TRBD1. This CDR3 is built from 15 residues. CDR1 SGDLS and CDR2 YYNGEE come from the germline V gene. With 2 bases clipped from V and 6 bases from J, the junction kept 10 bases outside the gene matches.

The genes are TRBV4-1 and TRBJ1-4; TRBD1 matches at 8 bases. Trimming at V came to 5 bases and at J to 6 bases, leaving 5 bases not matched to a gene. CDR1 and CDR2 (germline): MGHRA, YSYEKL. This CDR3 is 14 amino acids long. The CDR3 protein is CASSDRGNDEKLFF. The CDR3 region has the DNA TGCGCCAGCAGCGACAGGGGCAACGATGAAAAACTGTTTTTT.

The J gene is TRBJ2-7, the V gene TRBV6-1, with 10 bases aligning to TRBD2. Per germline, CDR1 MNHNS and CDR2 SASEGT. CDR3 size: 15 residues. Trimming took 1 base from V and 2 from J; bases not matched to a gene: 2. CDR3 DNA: TGTGCCAGCAGTGAAGGGCTAGCGGGAGCCTACGAGCAGTACTTC. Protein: CASSEGLAGAYEQYF.

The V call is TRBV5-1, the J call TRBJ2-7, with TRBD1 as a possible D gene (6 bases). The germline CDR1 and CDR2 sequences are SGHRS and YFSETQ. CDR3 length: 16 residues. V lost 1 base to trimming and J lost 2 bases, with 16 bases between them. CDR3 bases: TGCGCCAGCAGCTTGCAAAGACAGGTCAATGCCTACGAGCAGTACTTC. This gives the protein CASSLQRQVNAYEQYF.

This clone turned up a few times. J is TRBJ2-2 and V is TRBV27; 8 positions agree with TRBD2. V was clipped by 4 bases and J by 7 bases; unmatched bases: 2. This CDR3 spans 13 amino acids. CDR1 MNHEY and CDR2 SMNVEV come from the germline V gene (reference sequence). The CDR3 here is CASSWREVGELFF. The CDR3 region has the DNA TGTGCCAGCAGTTGGCGGGAGGTCGGGGAGCTGTTTTTT.

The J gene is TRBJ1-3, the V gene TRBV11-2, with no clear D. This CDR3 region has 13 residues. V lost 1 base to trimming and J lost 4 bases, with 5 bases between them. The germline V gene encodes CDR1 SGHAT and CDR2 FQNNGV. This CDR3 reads CASSLGGGNTIYF. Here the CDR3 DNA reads TGTGCCAGCAGCTTAGGAGGGGGAAACACCATATATTTT.

CDR3 nucleotide sequence: TGTGCCAGCAGTTACCCCGGACAGAACACTGAAGCTTTCTTT. Translation: CASSYPGQNTEAFF. The chain employs TRBV6-6 and TRBJ1-1; D may be TRBD1 (5 bases). The CDR3 has 14 amino acids. V dropped 2 bases and J dropped 1 base, with 8 bases sitting between them. In germline, CDR1 is MNHNY, CDR2 SVGAGI (reference sequence).

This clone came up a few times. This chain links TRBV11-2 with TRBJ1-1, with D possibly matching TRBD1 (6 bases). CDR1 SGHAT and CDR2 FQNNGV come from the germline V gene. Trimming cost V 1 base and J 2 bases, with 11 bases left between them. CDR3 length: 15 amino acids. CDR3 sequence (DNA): TGTGCCAGCAGCTTAGCGGACAGTTACAACACTGAAGCTTTCTTT. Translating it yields CASSLADSYNTEAFF.

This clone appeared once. In DNA form, the CDR3 reads TGTGCCAGCAGTTACTCCACCGGCCTCCAGTACTTC. This codes for CASSYSTGLQYF. The rearrangement joins TRBV6-6 to TRBJ2-7; the D is unclear. The V and J ends lost 0 bases and 10 bases respectively, with 10 bases between them. Germline loops: CDR1 MNHNY, CDR2 SVGAGI (reference sequence). The CDR3 spans 12 residues.

The CDR3 reads CASRKGGSGTEAFF. The CDR3 nucleotides are TGTGCCAGCAGGAAGGGGGGATCAGGCACTGAAGCTTTCTTT. V gene TRBV7-8 combines with J gene TRBJ1-1, with a tentative D call TRBD1 (6 bases). This CDR3 contains 14 residues. Germline values: CDR1 SGHVS, CDR2 FQNEAQ. Trimming removed 6 bases at V and 4 bases at J, with 15 bases between.

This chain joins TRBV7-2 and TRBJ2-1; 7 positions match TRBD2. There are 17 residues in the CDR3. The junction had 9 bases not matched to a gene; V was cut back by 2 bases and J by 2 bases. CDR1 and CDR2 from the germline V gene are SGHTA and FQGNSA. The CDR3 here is CASSLSAGTTTYNEQFF. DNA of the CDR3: TGTGCCAGCAGCTTATCTGCCGGGACTACCACCTACAATGAGCAGTTCTTC.

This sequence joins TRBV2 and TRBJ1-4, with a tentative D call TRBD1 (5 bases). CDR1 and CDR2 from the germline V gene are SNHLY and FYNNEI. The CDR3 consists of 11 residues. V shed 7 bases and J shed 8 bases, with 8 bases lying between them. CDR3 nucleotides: TGTGCCAGCAACCAGGGAGAAAAACTGTTTTTT. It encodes CASNQGEKLFF.

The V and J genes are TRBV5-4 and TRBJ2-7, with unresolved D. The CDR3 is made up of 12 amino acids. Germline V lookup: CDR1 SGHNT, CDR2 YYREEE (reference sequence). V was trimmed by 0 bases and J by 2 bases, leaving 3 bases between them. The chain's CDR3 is CASSLDTYEQYF. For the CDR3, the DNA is TGTGCCAGCAGCTTGGATACCTACGAGCAGTACTTC.

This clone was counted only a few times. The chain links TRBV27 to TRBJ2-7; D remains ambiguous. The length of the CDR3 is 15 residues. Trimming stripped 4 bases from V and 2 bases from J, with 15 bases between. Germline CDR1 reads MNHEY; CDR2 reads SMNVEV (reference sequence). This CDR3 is CASSSDGWVTYEQYF. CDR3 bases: TGTGCCAGCAGTTCGGATGGTTGGGTGACCTACGAGCAGTACTTC.

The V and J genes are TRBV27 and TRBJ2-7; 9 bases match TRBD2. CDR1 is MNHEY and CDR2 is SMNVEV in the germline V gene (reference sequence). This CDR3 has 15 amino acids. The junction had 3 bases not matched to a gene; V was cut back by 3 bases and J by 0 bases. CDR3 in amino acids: CASSLGSGSSYEQYF. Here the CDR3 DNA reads TGTGCCAGCAGTTTGGGTAGCGGGAGCTCCTACGAGCAGTACTTC.

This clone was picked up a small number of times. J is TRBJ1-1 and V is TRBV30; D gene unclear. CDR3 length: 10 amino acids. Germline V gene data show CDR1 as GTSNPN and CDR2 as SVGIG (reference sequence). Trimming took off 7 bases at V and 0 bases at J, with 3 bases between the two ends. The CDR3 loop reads CASMNTEAFF. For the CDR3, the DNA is TGTGCCTCAATGAACACTGAAGCTTTCTTT.

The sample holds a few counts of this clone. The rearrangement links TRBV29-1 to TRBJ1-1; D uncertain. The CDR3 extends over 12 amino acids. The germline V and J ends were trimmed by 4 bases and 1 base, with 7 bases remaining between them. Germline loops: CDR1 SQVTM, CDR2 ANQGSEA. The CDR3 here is CSVGYRNTEAFF. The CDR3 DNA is TGCAGCGTTGGGTACCGGAACACTGAAGCTTTCTTT.

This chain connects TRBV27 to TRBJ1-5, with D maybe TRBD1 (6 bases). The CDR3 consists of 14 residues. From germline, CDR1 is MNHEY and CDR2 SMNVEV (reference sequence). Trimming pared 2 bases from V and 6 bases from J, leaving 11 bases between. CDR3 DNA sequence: TGTGCCAGCAGTTTAGACAGGTCCGGTCAGCCCCAGCATTTT. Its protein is CASSLDRSGQPQHF.